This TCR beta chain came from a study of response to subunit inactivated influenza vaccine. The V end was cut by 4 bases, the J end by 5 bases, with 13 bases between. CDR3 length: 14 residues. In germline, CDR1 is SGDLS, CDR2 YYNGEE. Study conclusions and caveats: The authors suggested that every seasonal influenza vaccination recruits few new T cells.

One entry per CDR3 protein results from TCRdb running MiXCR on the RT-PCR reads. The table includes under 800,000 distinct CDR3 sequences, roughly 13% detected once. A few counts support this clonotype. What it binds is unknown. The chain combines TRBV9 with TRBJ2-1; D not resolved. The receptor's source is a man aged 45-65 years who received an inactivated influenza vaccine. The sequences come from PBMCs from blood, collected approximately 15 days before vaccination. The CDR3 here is CASSPSGSDNEQFF. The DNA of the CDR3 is TGTGCCAGCAGCCCCTCTGGGTCTGACAATGAGCAGTTCTTC.